Listed here are 17 T cell receptor beta chains from one sample, sequenced in a study of blood T cell repertoires in COVID-19. The repertoire was sequenced with immunoSEQ multiplex PCR; TCRdb's copy has only in-frame clones and lacks some. The table has about 35,000 clones, about 87% seen once. Sequencing input: peripheral blood. The receptors shown here come from a man at least 80 years old with active COVID-19.

V is TRBV6-4 and J is TRBJ2-1; 7 bases line up with TRBD2. V dropped 5 bases and J dropped 10; count of bases not matched to a gene: 14. Germline V CDR1 and CDR2: MRHNA, SNTAGT. The CDR3 loop spans 15 amino acids. CDR3 amino acids: CASSLGGVGPREQFF. DNA for the CDR3: TGTGCCAGCAGTCTTGGGGGGGTTGGGCCTCGGGAGCAGTTCTTC.

This clone was found once. The chain uses TRBV9 and TRBJ2-3; D unclear. CDR1 and CDR2 from the germline V gene are SGDLS and YYNGEE. Deletions cut 4 bases from V and 2 bases from J, with 8 bases between. This CDR3 is 13 amino acids long. The CDR3: CASSPFYTDTQYF. DNA for the CDR3: TGTGCCAGCAGCCCCTTTTACACAGATACGCAGTATTTT.

The chain's CDR3 is CASSSDTGELFF. CDR3 nucleotide sequence: TGTGCCAGCAGCTCAGACACCGGGGAGCTGTTTTTT. This chain connects TRBV7-9 to TRBJ2-2; no definite D call. Germline V CDR1 and CDR2: SEHNR, FQNEAQ (reference sequence). The CDR3 extends over 12 amino acids. V lost 4 bases to trimming and J lost 3 bases, with 3 bases between them.

The J gene is TRBJ2-1, the V gene TRBV28; 7 bases fit TRBD1. Germline CDR1 reads MDHEN; CDR2 reads SYDVKM. V shed 7 bases and J 0 bases; nucleotides not matched to a gene: 9. The CDR3 extends over 16 amino acids. DNA of the CDR3: TGTGCCAGCAACCTACAGGGGCCCCACTCCTACAATGAGCAGTTCTTC. This gives the protein CASNLQGPHSYNEQFF.

This chain connects TRBV27 to TRBJ2-7; 9 nucleotides match TRBD1. CDR1 is MNHEY and CDR2 is SMNVEV in the germline V gene (reference sequence). V shed 3 bases, J shed 3 bases, and the junction held 6 bases outside the gene matches. The CDR3 runs 15 residues. CDR3 protein: CASSFRDRVIYEQYF. In DNA, the CDR3 is TGTGCCAGCAGTTTTAGGGACAGGGTCATCTACGAGCAGTACTTC.

The chain has TRBV6-5 and TRBJ1-2, with TRBD1 identical over 8 bases. The junction had 5 bases not matched to a gene; V was cut back by 7 bases and J by 4 bases. Looked up from germline, CDR1 is MNHEY and CDR2 is SVGAGI. The CDR3 runs to 13 residues. The CDR3 loop reads CASMTGDLYGYTF. DNA of the CDR3: TGTGCCAGCATGACAGGGGATCTCTATGGCTACACCTTC.

This clone was observed a few times. Other DNA sequences in this sample translate to the same CDR3. The chain couples TRBV24-1 to TRBJ2-5, with D perhaps matching TRBD1 (6 bases). The CDR3 spans 12 residues. Germline V lookup: CDR1 KGHDR, CDR2 SFDVKD. The V and J ends lost 10 bases and 4 bases respectively, with 12 bases between them. In nucleotides, the CDR3 is TGTGCCACTAAGGGGGAACGAGAGACCCAGTACTTC. This encodes CATKGERETQYF.

V usage is TRBV6-6 and J usage is TRBJ1-6; D may be TRBD1 (5 bases). The CDR3 covers 13 residues. Germline values: CDR1 MNHNY, CDR2 SVGAGI (reference sequence). Trimming stripped 7 bases from V and 8 bases from J, with 12 bases between. CDR3 sequence reads: CASNGQSHSPLHF. The CDR3 nucleotides read TGTGCCAGCAATGGACAATCCCATTCACCCCTCCACTTT.

V and J are TRBV24-1 and TRBJ1-4; a weak D match, TRBD1 (5 bases). Between the trimmed V and J ends, which lost 6 bases and 5 bases, there was a span of 9 bases. This CDR3 spans 13 amino acids. Germline values: CDR1 KGHDR, CDR2 SFDVKD. CDR3: CATSRAGNEKLFF. The CDR3 nucleotides are TGTGCCACCAGTCGGGCAGGGAATGAAAAACTGTTTTTT.

This clone turned up a few times. In DNA form, the CDR3 reads TGTGCCAGTAGTTGGGGACTAGCTCGTTCTGAGCAGTTCTTC. It is translated as CASSWGLARSEQFF. J is TRBJ2-1 and V is TRBV19; 9 nucleotides agree with TRBD2. V was clipped by 5 bases and J by 9 bases; unmatched bases: 8. This CDR3 has 14 amino acids. Per the germline V gene, CDR1 is LNHDA and CDR2 is SQIVND (reference sequence).

The rearrangement joins TRBV6-5 to TRBJ1-1, with D possibly TRBD1 on 5 matching bases. Germline CDR1 is MNHEY and CDR2 is SVGAGI. CDR3 length: 13 amino acids. Trimming removed 2 bases at V and 4 bases at J, with 8 bases between. The CDR3 is CASSYRQFTEAFF. CDR3 coding DNA: TGTGCCAGCAGTTACAGACAGTTCACTGAAGCTTTCTTT.

The rearrangement joins TRBV15 to TRBJ1-5, with TRBD1 matching 8 bases. V lost 1 base, J lost 4 bases, and 3 bases stayed unmatched. This CDR3 comprises 15 residues. Germline CDR1 LNHNV, CDR2 YYDKDF (reference sequence). CDR3 in DNA: TGTGCCACCAGCAGAGGGGACAGGTGGAATCAGCCCCAGCATTTT. Translating it yields CATSRGDRWNQPQHF.

The gene calls are TRBV19 and TRBJ2-3; possible D gene TRBD2, 5 bases. Trimming took off 5 bases at V and 2 bases at J, with 8 bases between the two ends. Germline V lookup: CDR1 LNHDA, CDR2 SQIVND (reference sequence). The CDR3 is 13 residues long. The CDR3 DNA reads as TGTGCCAGTAGTTCCGGGAACACAGATACGCAGTATTTT. Translation gives CASSSGNTDTQYF.

The chain couples TRBV10-3 to TRBJ2-7; D might be TRBD2 (6 bases). This CDR3 contains 14 residues. Germline-derived CDR1 and CDR2 are ENHRY and SYGVKD. Trimming took off 3 bases at V and 4 bases at J, with 13 bases between the two ends. The CDR3 loop is CAISDPGLLYEQYF. The CDR3 DNA follows: TGTGCCATCAGTGATCCGGGACTGCTATACGAGCAGTACTTC.

J is TRBJ1-2 and V is TRBV7-9, with a possible D match to TRBD1 (5 bases). Trimming took 5 bases from V and 4 from J, leaving 8 bases between them. The CDR3 is 12 amino acids. The germline CDR1 and CDR2 sequences are SEHNR and FQNEAQ (reference sequence). The CDR3 coding sequence is TGTGCCAGCAGCCCCGACAGCTATGGCTACACCTTC. This translates into CASSPDSYGYTF.

The rearrangement joins TRBV28 to TRBJ2-7, with 12 bases lining up with TRBD1. V gave up 5 bases and J gave up 9 bases; unmatched junction bases: 8. In germline, CDR1 is MDHEN, CDR2 SYDVKM. The CDR3 covers 14 residues. CDR3 nucleotide sequence: TGTGCCAGCAGTCCCGGGACAGGGGGCGCGGGGCAGTACTTC. It yields the protein CASSPGTGGAGQYF.

This chain joins TRBV10-3 and TRBJ2-6; 8 nucleotides match TRBD2. CDR3 length: 17 residues. Germline CDR1 ENHRY, CDR2 SYGVKD. V lost 6 bases, J lost 4 bases, and 11 bases stayed unmatched. CDR3 amino acids: CAIRGPGGAAGANVLTF. The CDR3 DNA sequence: TGTGCCATCAGAGGCCCGGGGGGGGCTGCCGGGGCCAACGTCCTGACTTTC.